This paragraph covers one T cell receptor (beta chain) sequence. Its antigen is still unknown. The TCR beta cDNA libraries carried unique molecular identifiers. Out of about 1 to 11 million T cells, hundreds of thousands of cDNA molecules were generated. TCRdb reanalysed the PCR reads using MiXCR and keeps one entry per CDR3 protein. The repertoire consists of about 770,000 distinct CDR3 sequences, with around 42% occurring once and the leading ten covering 4.9%. The CDR3 is 15 residues long. CDR1 is SQVTM and CDR2 is ANQGSEA in the germline V gene. With V trimmed by 6 bases and J by 4 bases, 9 bases remained unmatched. The data were taken from a study of post-analysis software for immune sequencing data. Study background: Relapsing-remitting, secondary progressive and progressive-relapsing multiple sclerosis courses were included. Study-level points and caveats: Strong co-clustering by F measure was evident for samples that had been prepared in the same batch. There were a few TRBV segments more frequent in patients than controls, and TRBV5-6, TRBV5-1 and TRBV20-1 were among them.

Sequencing used blood. The J gene is TRBJ2-2, the V gene TRBV29-1, with 9 bases fitting TRBD1. This TCR derives from a girl aged 5 to 17 with multiple sclerosis. The CDR3 is CSVAYGTGPTGELFF. CDR3 in DNA: TGCAGCGTAGCTTACGGGACAGGGCCCACCGGGGAGCTGTTTTTT.